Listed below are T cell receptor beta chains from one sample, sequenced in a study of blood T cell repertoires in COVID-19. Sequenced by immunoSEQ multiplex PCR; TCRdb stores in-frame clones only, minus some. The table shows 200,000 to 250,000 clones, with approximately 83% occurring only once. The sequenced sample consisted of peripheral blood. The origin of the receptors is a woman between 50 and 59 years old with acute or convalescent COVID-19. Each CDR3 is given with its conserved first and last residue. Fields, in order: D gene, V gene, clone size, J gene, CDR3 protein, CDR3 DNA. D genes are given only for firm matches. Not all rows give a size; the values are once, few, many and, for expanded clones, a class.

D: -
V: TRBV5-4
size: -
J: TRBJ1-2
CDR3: CASSFGEYYGYTF
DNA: TGTGCCAGCAGTTTCGGGGAATATTATGGCTACACCTTC

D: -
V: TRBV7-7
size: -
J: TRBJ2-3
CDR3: CASSSRLDTDTQYF
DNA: TGTGCTAGCAGCTCTAGACTAGACACAGATACGCAGTATTTT

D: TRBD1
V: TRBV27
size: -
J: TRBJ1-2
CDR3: CASSPRQGLGYTF
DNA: TGTGCCAGCAGTCCCCGACAGGGTCTTGGCTACACCTTC

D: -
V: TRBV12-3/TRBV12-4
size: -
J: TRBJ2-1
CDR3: CASNWGDEQFF
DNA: TGTGCCAGCAATTGGGGGGACGAGCAGTTCTTC

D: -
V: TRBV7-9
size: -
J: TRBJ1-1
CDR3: CASSPRQEGGTEAFF
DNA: TGTGCCAGCAGCCCGAGACAGGAAGGGGGCACTGAAGCTTTCTTT

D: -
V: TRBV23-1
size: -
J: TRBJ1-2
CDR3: CASSQSPGAYGYTF
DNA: TGCGCCAGCAGTCAATCCCCAGGGGCCTATGGCTACACCTTC

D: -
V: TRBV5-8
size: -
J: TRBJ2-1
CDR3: CASSLGVGAQFF
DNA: TGTGCCAGCAGCTTGGGAGTTGGTGCGCAGTTCTTC

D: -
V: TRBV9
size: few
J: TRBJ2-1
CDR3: CASSVAGGLYNEQFF
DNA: TGTGCCAGCAGCGTAGCAGGGGGACTTTACAATGAGCAGTTCTTC

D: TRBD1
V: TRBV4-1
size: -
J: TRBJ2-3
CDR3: CASSLGTVTDTQYF
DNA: TGCGCCAGCAGCCTAGGGACAGTCACAGATACGCAGTATTTT

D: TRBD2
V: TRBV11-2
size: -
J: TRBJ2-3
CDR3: CASSSGRGADTQYF
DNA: TGTGCCAGCAGCTCCGGGAGGGGGGCAGATACGCAGTATTTT

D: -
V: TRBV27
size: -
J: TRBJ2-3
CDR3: CASSFRDSHTDTQYF
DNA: TGTGCCAGCAGTTTCCGGGACTCCCACACAGATACGCAGTATTTT

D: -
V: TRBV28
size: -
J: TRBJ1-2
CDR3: CASSQLSGVVPGYTF
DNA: TGTGCCAGCAGTCAATTATCGGGAGTTGTCCCGGGCTACACCTTC

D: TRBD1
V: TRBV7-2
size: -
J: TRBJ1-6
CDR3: CASSLVLGGGRNSPLHF
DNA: TGTGCCAGCAGCTTAGTATTAGGGGGCGGGCGAAATTCACCCCTCCACTTT

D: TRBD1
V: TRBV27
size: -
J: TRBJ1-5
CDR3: CASSARDRGHNQPQHF
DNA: TGTGCCAGCAGTGCAAGAGACAGGGGGCACAATCAGCCCCAGCATTTT

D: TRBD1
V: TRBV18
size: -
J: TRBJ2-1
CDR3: CASSGGQGGNEQFF
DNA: TGTGCCAGCTCAGGTGGACAGGGCGGCAATGAGCAGTTCTTC

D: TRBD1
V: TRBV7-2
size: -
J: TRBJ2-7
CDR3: CASRRDDRGYEQYF
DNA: TGTGCCAGCAGGAGAGATGACAGGGGGTACGAGCAGTACTTC

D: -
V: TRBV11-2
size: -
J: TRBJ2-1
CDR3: CASSLLTVSYNEQFF
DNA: TGTGCCAGCAGCTTATTAACAGTCTCCTACAATGAGCAGTTCTTC

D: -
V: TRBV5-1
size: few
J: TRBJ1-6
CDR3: CASSGGRDNSPLHF
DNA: TGCGCCAGCTCTGGGGGCAGGGATAATTCACCCCTCCACTTT